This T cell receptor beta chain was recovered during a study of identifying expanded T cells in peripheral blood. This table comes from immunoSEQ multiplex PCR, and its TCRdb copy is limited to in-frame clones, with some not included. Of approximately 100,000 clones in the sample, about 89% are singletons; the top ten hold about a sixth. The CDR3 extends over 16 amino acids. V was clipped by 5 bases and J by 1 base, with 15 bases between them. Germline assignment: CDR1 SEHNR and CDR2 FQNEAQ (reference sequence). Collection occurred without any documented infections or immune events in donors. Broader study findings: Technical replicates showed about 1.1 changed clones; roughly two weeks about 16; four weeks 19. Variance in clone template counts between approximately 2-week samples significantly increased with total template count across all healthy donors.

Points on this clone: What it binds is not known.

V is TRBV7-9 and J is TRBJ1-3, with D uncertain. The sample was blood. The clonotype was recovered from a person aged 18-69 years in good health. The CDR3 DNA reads TGTGCCAGCAGCCATTACGGACGGTCATCTGGAAACACCATATATTTT. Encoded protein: CASSHYGRSSGNTIYF.